This TCR beta chain is drawn from a study of vaccination effects on CD4 cells after COVID-19. At the level of the study: Researchers obtained post-vaccine samples at a median of 72 days past the second dose.

A word on this clone: Its specificity is unknown.

CDR3 length: 16 amino acids. Germline lookup yields CDR1 SEHNR and CDR2 FQNEAQ (reference sequence). J gave up 5 bases and V 1 base, and 7 bases lay outside the gene matches. Researchers isolated CD4+ T cells once approximately eleven days of culture had elapsed. Everyone in the study got two shots of either the BNT162b2 or mRNA-1273 vaccine. On day 3 and again on day 7, half the medium was replaced with IL-2 medium. Repertoires were generated with immunoSEQ multiplex PCR, while TCRdb's copy carries only in-frame clones and drops some. The sample carries 50,000 to 60,000 clones, 78% recorded once. The TCR was taken from a human donor who received a COVID-19 vaccine. The sample consisted of CD4+ T cells from PBMCs cultured without peptide, taken after COVID-19 vaccination. V gene TRBV7-9 combines with J gene TRBJ2-2; 7 positions agree with TRBD2. CDR3 sequence reads: CASSLDAGRGTGELFF. DNA of the CDR3: TGTGCCAGCAGCTTAGATGCAGGGCGGGGGACCGGGGAGCTGTTTTTT.